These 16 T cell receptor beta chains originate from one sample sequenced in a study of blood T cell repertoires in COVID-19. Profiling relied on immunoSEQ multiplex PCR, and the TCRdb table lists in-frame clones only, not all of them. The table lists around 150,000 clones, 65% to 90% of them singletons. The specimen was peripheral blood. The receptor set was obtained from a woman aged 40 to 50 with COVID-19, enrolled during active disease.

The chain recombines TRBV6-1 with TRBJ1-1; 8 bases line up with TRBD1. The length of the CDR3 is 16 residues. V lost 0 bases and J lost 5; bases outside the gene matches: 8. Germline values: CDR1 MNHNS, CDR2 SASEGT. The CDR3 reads CASSEANRGARTEAFF. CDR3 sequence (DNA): TGTGCCAGCAGTGAAGCGAACAGGGGGGCCAGGACTGAAGCTTTCTTT.

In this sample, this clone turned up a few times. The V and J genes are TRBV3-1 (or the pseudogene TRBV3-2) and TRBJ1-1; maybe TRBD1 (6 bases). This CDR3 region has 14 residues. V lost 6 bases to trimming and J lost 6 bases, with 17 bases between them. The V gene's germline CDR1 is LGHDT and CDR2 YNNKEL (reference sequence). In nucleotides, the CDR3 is TGTGCCAGCAGGGCGCCAGGGGCTCTAGCTGAAGCTTTCTTT. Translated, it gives CASRAPGALAEAFF.

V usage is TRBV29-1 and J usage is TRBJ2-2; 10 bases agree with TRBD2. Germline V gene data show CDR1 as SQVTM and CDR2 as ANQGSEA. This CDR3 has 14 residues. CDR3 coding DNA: TGCGGGGTCCGAGCGGGAGGGAGCACCGGGGAGCTGTTTTTT. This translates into CGVRAGGSTGELFF.

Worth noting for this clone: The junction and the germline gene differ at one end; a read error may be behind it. CDR3 sequence (DNA): TGTGCCAGCAAGCGGGACCGGGGAACCGTCTCCTTC. Its translation: CASKRDRGTVSF. The chain employs TRBV2 and TRBJ1-2, with TRBD1 as a possible D gene (5 bases). Germline CDR1 reads SNHLY; CDR2 reads FYNNEI. The CDR3 is 12 residues long.

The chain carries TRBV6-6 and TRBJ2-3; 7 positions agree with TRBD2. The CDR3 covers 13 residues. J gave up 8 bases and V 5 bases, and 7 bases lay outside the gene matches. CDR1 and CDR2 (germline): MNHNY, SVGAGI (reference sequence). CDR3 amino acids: CASSPIGEGTQYF. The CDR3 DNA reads TGTGCCAGCAGTCCCATAGGGGAGGGTACGCAGTATTTT.

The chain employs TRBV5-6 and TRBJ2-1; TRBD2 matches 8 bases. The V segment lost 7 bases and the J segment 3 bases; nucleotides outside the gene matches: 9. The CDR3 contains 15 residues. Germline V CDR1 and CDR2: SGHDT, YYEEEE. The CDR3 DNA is TGTGCCAGCCGCCCCGCGGGACTAGGCTACAATGAGCAGTTCTTC. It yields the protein CASRPAGLGYNEQFF.

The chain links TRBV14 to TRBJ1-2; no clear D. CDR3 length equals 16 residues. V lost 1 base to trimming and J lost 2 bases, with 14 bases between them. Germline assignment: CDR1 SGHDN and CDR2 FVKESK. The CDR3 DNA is TGTGCCAGCAGCCAAGTTATAGGTGGAGGAAACTATGGCTACACCTTC. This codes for CASSQVIGGGNYGYTF.

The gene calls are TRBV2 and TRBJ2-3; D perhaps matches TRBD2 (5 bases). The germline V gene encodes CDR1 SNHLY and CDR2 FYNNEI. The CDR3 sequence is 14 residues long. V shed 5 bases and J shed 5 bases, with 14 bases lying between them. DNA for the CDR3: TGTGCCAGCAGTCAAGGGCCCCGGGGAGATACGCAGTATTTT. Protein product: CASSQGPRGDTQYF.

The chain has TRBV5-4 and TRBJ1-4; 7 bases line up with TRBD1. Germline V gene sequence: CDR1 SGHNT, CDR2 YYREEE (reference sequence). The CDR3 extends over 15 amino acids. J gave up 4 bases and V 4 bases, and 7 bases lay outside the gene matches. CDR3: CASSPTGAVNEKLFF. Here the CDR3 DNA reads TGTGCCAGCAGCCCAACAGGGGCGGTTAATGAAAAACTGTTTTTT.

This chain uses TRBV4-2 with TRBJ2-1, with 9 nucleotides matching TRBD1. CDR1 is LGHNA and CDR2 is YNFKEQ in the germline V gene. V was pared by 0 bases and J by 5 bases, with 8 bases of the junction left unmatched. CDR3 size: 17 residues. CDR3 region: CASSQEGPGTGNNEQFF. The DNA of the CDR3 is TGTGCCAGCAGCCAAGAGGGGCCCGGGACAGGGAACAATGAGCAGTTCTTC.

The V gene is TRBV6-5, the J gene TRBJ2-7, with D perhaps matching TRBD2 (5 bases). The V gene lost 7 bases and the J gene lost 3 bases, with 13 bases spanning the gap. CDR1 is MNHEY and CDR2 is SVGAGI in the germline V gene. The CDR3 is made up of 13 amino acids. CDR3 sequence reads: CASKLSEGYEQYF. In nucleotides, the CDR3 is TGTGCCAGCAAGTTGTCTGAGGGCTACGAGCAGTACTTC.

The CDR3 sequence: CASSDRGRDQSGELFF. CDR3 sequence (DNA): TGTGCCAGCAGCGATAGAGGCAGGGATCAGAGCGGGGAGCTGTTTTTT. This chain joins TRBV7-9 and TRBJ2-2, with D possibly being TRBD1 (5 bases). Trimming shortened V by 5 bases and J by 7 bases, and 20 bases separated the two germline ends. This CDR3 has 16 residues. Germline CDR1 and CDR2: SEHNR and FQNEAQ (reference sequence).

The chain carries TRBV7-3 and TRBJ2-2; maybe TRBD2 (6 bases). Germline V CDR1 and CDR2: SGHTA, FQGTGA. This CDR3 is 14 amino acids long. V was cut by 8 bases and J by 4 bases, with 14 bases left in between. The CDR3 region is CASGDGTFTGELFF. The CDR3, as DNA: TGTGCCAGCGGGGACGGGACTTTCACCGGGGAGCTGTTTTTT.

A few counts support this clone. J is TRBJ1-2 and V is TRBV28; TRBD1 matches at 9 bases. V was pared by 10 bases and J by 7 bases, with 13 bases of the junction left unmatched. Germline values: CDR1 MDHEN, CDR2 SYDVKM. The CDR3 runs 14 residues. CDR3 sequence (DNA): TGTGCCACCCCGCCCTCCGGGACAGGGTCTGGCTACACCTTC. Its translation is CATPPSGTGSGYTF.

The CDR3 DNA reads TGTGCCAGCAGTGAAGGGCCTTCTGGGGCCAACGTCCTGACTTTC. Translated: CASSEGPSGANVLTF. The chain combines TRBV2 with TRBJ2-6; D gene uncertain. The CDR3 loop spans 15 amino acids. V gave up 1 base and J gave up 1 base, with 5 bases separating them. Per the germline V gene, CDR1 is SNHLY and CDR2 is FYNNEI. The variable domain in full, with the rest retrieved from reference TRBV2 and TRBJ2-6, is EPEVTQTPSHQVTQMGQEVILRCVPISNHLYFYWYRQILGQKVEFLVSFYNNEISEKSEIFDDQFSVERPDGSNFTLKIRSTKLEDSAMYFCASSEGPSGANVLTFGAGSRLTVL.

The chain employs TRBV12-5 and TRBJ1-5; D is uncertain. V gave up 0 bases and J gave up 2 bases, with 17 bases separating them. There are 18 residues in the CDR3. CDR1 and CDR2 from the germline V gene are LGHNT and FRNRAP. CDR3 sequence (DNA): TGTGCTAGTGGTTTGGTCCTCCGGAAGGAGGACCGCAATCAGCCCCAGCATTTT. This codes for CASGLVLRKEDRNQPQHF.